These 23 T cell receptor beta chains originate from one sample sequenced in a study of human T cells and chemical hapten exposure. As for time point: patch test 1, 2 weeks after DPC sensitization. Treatment of the sample: therapeutic diphenylcyclopropenone sensitization with weekly scalp DPC. TCRdb re-analysed the RACE reads in MiXCR, keeping a single row per CDR3 protein. The data hold some 80,000 distinct CDR3 sequences, with around 10% observed a single time. The sample here was whole blood, taken in connection with sensitization to the hapten diphenylcyclopropenone (DPC). The receptors derive from a woman between 50 and 59 years old with alopecia areata. Some clones in this sample may be carry-over from other donors' samples.

This clonotype was detected a few times. The CDR3 here is CASSQRDRRLFF. DNA for the CDR3: TGTGCCAGCAGTCAGCGGGACAGGCGGCTGTTTTTT. This rearrangement joins TRBV28 to TRBJ1-4, with 8 bases identical to TRBD1. The ends lost 5 bases at V and 14 bases at J; junction bases unmatched: 7. The CDR3 contains 12 residues. Germline CDR1 reads MDHEN; CDR2 reads SYDVKM. Full variable domain (remainder filled in from reference TRBV28 and TRBJ1-4): DVKVTQSSRYLVKRTGEKVFLECVQDMDHENMFWYRQDPGLGLRLIYFSYDVKMKEKGDIPEGYSVSREKKERFSLILESASTNQTSMYLCASSQRDRRLFFGSGTQLSVL.

Remarks on this clonotype: This may be a read error, as it is one base from a much larger clone. This chain connects TRBV29-1 to TRBJ1-1; 7 bases align to TRBD1. The CDR3 runs to 15 residues. Germline V lookup: CDR1 SQVTM, CDR2 ANQGSEA. With 7 bases clipped from V and 5 bases from J, the junction kept 16 bases outside the gene matches. The CDR3 loop reads CSAPSPKGARTEAFF. CDR3 DNA: TGCAGCGCTCCCTCCCCGAAGGGGGCGAGAACTGAAGCTTTCTTT.

This clonotype was seen a few times. V usage is TRBV6-2 or TRBV6-3 and J usage is TRBJ1-1; TRBD1 agrees at 7 bases. The CDR3 runs 15 residues. After removal of 5 bases from V and 4 bases from J, the junction contained 10 bases not matched to a gene. The germline V gene encodes CDR1 MNHEY and CDR2 SVGEGT. This CDR3 reads CASSGGGQIPTEAFF. CDR3 DNA: TGTGCCAGCAGTGGCGGGGGACAGATCCCCACTGAAGCTTTCTTT.

This clonotype has only a few counts. The chain uses TRBV29-1 and TRBJ1-1; D gene uncertain. Germline CDR1 is SQVTM and CDR2 is ANQGSEA. V gave up 7 bases and J gave up 1 base, with 10 bases separating them. This CDR3 comprises 12 residues. The DNA of the CDR3 is TGCAGCGCAGATGTCCGGAACACTGAAGCTTTCTTT. The encoded protein is CSADVRNTEAFF.

V and J are TRBV24-1 and TRBJ2-1; possibly TRBD2 for D (5 bases). Trimming stripped 1 base from V and 6 bases from J, with 6 bases between. There are 13 residues in the CDR3. The germline V gene has CDR1 KGHDR and CDR2 SFDVKD. CDR3 DNA sequence: TGTGCCACCAGTGATTTACTAGGCAATGAGCAGTTCTTC. This translates into CATSDLLGNEQFF.

The V and J genes are TRBV28 and TRBJ2-3; D call uncertain. This CDR3 is built from 11 residues. V lost 5 bases to trimming and J lost 6 bases, with 6 bases between them. Germline V gives CDR1 MDHEN, CDR2 SYDVKM. CDR3 region: CASSQMDTQYF. The DNA for the CDR3 is TGTGCCAGCAGTCAGATGGATACGCAGTATTTT. Using reference TRBV28 and TRBJ2-3 for the parts outside the CDR3, the full variable domain is DVKVTQSSRYLVKRTGEKVFLECVQDMDHENMFWYRQDPGLGLRLIYFSYDVKMKEKGDIPEGYSVSREKKERFSLILESASTNQTSMYLCASSQMDTQYFGPGTRLTVL.

This clonotype was seen repeatedly, ten times or more. This chain links TRBV29-1 with TRBJ1-6, with D hard to call. V was pared by 4 bases and J by 0 bases, with 10 bases between. The germline V gene encodes CDR1 SQVTM and CDR2 ANQGSEA. The CDR3 consists of 15 residues. CDR3 amino acids: CSVAIVSSYNSPLHF. In DNA form, the CDR3 reads TGCAGCGTTGCAATCGTGAGCTCCTATAATTCACCCCTCCACTTT. The full variable domain, in which reference TRBV29-1 and TRBJ1-6 provide the parts outside the CDR3, is SAVISQKPSRDICQRGTSLTIQCQVDSQVTMMFWYRQQPGQSLTLIATANQGSEATYESGFVIDKFPISRPNLTFSTLTVSNMSPEDSSIYLCSVAIVSSYNSPLHFGNGTRLTVT.

This clonotype was counted at least ten times. The rearrangement uses TRBV27 and TRBJ1-4; D is unresolved. The CDR3 runs to 14 residues. Trimming stripped 8 bases from V and 4 bases from J, with 14 bases between. The germline gives CDR1 MNHEY, CDR2 SMNVEV (reference sequence). CDR3 nucleotide sequence: TGTGCCAGCGCATCCGGGCTCCTTAATGAAAAACTGTTTTTT. Translation: CASASGLLNEKLFF.

In this sample, this clonotype turned up many times. V and J are TRBV18 and TRBJ2-7; D unresolved. With 0 bases removed from V and 3 bases from J, the gap between germline ends came to 12 bases. Per the germline V gene, CDR1 is KGHSH and CDR2 is LQKENI. This CDR3 has 15 amino acids. This CDR3 reads CASSPPQEGFYEQYF. As DNA, the CDR3 is TGTGCCAGCTCACCACCCCAGGAAGGGTTCTACGAGCAGTACTTC.

The table lists this clonotype with a few counts. The genes are TRBV5-6 and TRBJ2-6; D not certain. The CDR3 is 12 amino acids. Trimming took off 6 bases at V and 10 bases at J, with 11 bases between the two ends. The V gene's germline CDR1 is SGHDT and CDR2 YYEEEE. The CDR3 DNA reads as TGTGCCAGCACCCTTGGGGAAAACGTCCTGACTTTC. This codes for CASTLGENVLTF. The full variable domain, completed using reference TRBV5-6 and TRBJ2-6, is DAGVTQSPTHLIKTRGQQVTLRCSPKSGHDTVSWYQQALGQGPQFIFQYYEEEERQRGNFPDRFSGHQFPNYSSELNVNALLLGDSALYLCASTLGENVLTFGAGSRLTVL.

The table lists this clonotype with a few counts. The chain is built from TRBV24-1 and TRBJ2-1; D unclear. The V end was cut by 3 bases, the J end by 4 bases, with 9 bases between. Germline CDR1 is KGHDR and CDR2 is SFDVKD. The CDR3 runs to 14 residues. The CDR3 region is CATSDRQRYNEQFF. The CDR3, as DNA: TGTGCCACCAGTGATCGGCAGAGGTACAATGAGCAGTTCTTC.

This clonotype was found many times. The chain uses TRBV7-2 and TRBJ2-1, with no clear D. V was trimmed by 2 bases and J by 7 bases, leaving 9 bases between them. Germline lookup yields CDR1 SGHTA and CDR2 FQGNSA. The CDR3 length is 13 residues. As DNA, the CDR3 is TGTGCCAGCAGCTTAAATTGGGGTAATGAGCAGTTCTTC. Translating gives CASSLNWGNEQFF.

The J gene is TRBJ2-7, the V gene TRBV7-9, with TRBD1 identical over 9 bases. The CDR3 is 15 amino acids. The germline CDR1 and CDR2 sequences are SEHNR and FQNEAQ (reference sequence). V shed 10 bases, J shed 5 bases, and the junction held 15 bases outside the gene matches. CDR3 in amino acids: CAIKDTGTGINEQYF. The CDR3 DNA reads TGTGCCATTAAGGATACCGGGACAGGGATCAACGAGCAGTACTTC.

This clonotype was counted at least ten times. The chain combines TRBV6-5 with TRBJ1-1; no definite D call. Trimming left V 2 bases short and J 4 bases short, with 11 bases between. This CDR3 has 14 amino acids. Looked up from germline, CDR1 is MNHEY and CDR2 is SVGAGI. The CDR3 coding sequence is TGTGCCAGCAGTTACGCAGGCTCTTCCACTGAAGCTTTCTTT. Protein: CASSYAGSSTEAFF.

Details on this clonotype: One junction end does not reproduce the germline sequence, and a read error may be involved. The gene calls are TRBV7-7 and TRBJ2-2; possible D gene TRBD2, 6 bases. Germline values: CDR1 SSHAT, CDR2 FNYEAQ (reference sequence). The CDR3 has 14 amino acids. The CDR3 protein is CASSGQPGTGELFF. The CDR3 coding sequence is TGTGCTAGCAGCGGGCAGCCGGGCACCGGGGAGCTGTTTTTT.

This clonotype came up many times. The chain has TRBV7-2 and TRBJ1-1; D is undetermined. Trimming pared 8 bases from V and 0 bases from J, leaving 7 bases between. CDR3 length: 12 amino acids. Germline CDR1 reads SGHTA; CDR2 reads FQGNSA. CDR3 sequence: CASVKLNTEAFF. The CDR3 DNA is TGTGCCAGCGTAAAGTTGAACACTGAAGCTTTCTTT. Complete variable domain (other parts from reference TRBV7-2 and TRBJ1-1): GAGVSQSPSNKVTEKGKDVELRCDPISGHTALYWYRQSLGQGLEFLIYFQGNSAPDKSGLPSDRFSAERTGGSVSTLTIQRTQQEDSAVYLCASVKLNTEAFFGQGTRLTVV.

This sequence joins TRBV19 and TRBJ2-3; D gene uncertain. V dropped 4 bases and J dropped 6 bases, with 11 bases sitting between them. This CDR3 contains 13 residues. The germline V gene has CDR1 LNHDA and CDR2 SQIVND (reference sequence). The chain's CDR3 is CASSTTPTDTQYF. The CDR3, as DNA: TGTGCCAGTAGTACTACCCCCACGGATACGCAGTATTTT.

In its sample, this clonotype was seen many times. The rearrangement joins TRBV20-1 to TRBJ2-7, with 8 positions matching TRBD1. Germline values: CDR1 DFQATT, CDR2 SNEGSKA (reference sequence). This CDR3 is built from 16 residues. Trimming took 6 bases from V and 5 from J; bases not matched to a gene: 18. Here the CDR3 DNA reads TGCAGTGCCCCGGGACAGGCGACCGATCACCCCGACGAGCAGTACTTC. Protein product: CSAPGQATDHPDEQYF.

The genes are TRBV5-1 and TRBJ1-2, with TRBD1 identical over 7 bases. Per the germline V gene, CDR1 is SGHRS and CDR2 is YFSETQ. The length of the CDR3 is 15 residues. Unmatched junction bases numbered 6, after V lost 2 bases and J lost 2 bases. The CDR3 DNA is TGCGCCAGCAGCTTAGGGGACAGATCCAACTATGGCTACACCTTC. Translated, it gives CASSLGDRSNYGYTF.

Ten or more counts support this clonotype. V and J are TRBV9 and TRBJ1-3; possible D gene TRBD1, 5 bases. The V end was cut by 3 bases, the J end by 3 bases, with 16 bases between. The CDR3 length is 16 residues. Germline V gives CDR1 SGDLS, CDR2 YYNGEE. Here the CDR3 DNA reads TGTGCCAGCAGCGCGCCCACAGGACTTTTTGGAAACACCATATATTTT. Its translation: CASSAPTGLFGNTIYF.

This clonotype was detected a few times. CDR3 bases: TGCAGTGCTAGACTACCCGGGACACCTTCCTACGAGCAGTACTTC. This codes for CSARLPGTPSYEQYF. The chain has TRBV20-1 and TRBJ2-7, with D perhaps matching TRBD1 (6 bases). V dropped 2 bases and J dropped 1 base, with 15 bases sitting between them. Germline V gene data show CDR1 as DFQATT and CDR2 as SNEGSKA (reference sequence). The CDR3 runs 15 residues.

This clonotype has at least ten counts. This chain links TRBV7-9 with TRBJ2-5; possible D gene TRBD2, 6 bases. CDR1 and CDR2 from the germline V gene are SEHNR and FQNEAQ (reference sequence). Trimming removed 5 bases from V and 5 bases from J, with 15 bases in between. The CDR3 spans 14 residues. CDR3 region: CASSPPGVMETQYF. The CDR3 bases are TGTGCCAGCAGCCCCCCGGGAGTAATGGAGACCCAGTACTTC.

With respect to this clonotype: A much larger clone is a single base away; this may be a read error. The chain joins TRBV20-1 to TRBJ1-4; no clear D. Germline-derived CDR1 and CDR2 are DFQATT and SNEGSKA (reference sequence). The CDR3 extends over 15 amino acids. The CDR3 bases are TGCAGTGCTAGAGGCCACCACTCAACTATTGAAAAACTGTTTTTT. It yields the protein CSARGHHSTIEKLFF.